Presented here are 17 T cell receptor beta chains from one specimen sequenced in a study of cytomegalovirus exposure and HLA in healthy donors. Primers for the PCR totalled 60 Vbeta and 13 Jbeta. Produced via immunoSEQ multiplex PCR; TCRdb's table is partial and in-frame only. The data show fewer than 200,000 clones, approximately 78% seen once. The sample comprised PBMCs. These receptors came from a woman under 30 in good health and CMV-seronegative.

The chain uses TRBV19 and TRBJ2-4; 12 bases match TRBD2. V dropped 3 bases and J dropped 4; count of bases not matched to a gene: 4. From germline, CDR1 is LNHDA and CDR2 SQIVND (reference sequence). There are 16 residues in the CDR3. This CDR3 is CASSILAGGGKNIQYF. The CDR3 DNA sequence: TGTGCCAGTAGTATCCTAGCGGGAGGGGGGAAAAACATTCAGTACTTC.

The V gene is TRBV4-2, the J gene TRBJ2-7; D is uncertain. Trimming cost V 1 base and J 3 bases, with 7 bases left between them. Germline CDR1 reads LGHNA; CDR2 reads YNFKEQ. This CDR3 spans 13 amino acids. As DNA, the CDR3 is TGTGCCAGCAGCCAAGCCCTCCTCTACGAGCAGTACTTC. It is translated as CASSQALLYEQYF.

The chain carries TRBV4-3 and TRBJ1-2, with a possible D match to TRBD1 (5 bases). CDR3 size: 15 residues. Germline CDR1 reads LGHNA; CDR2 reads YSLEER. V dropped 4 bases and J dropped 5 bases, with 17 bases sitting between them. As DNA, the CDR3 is TGCGCCAGCAGCCCCTGGATGGACAACCCTTATGGCTACACCTTC. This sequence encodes CASSPWMDNPYGYTF.

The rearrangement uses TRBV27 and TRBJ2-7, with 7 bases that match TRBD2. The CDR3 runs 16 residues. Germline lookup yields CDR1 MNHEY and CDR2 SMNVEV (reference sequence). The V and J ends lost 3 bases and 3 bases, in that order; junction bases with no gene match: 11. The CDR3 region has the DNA TGTGCCAGCAGTTTTTCCCCTGGGGCTAGCGGCTACGAGCAGTACTTC. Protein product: CASSFSPGASGYEQYF.

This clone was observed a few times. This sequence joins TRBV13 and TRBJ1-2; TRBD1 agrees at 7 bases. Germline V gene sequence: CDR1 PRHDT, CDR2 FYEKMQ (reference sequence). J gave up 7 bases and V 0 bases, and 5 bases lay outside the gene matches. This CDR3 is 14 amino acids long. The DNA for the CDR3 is TGTGCCAGCAGCTTAGGGACAGGGATAGGTGGCTACACCTTC. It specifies CASSLGTGIGGYTF.

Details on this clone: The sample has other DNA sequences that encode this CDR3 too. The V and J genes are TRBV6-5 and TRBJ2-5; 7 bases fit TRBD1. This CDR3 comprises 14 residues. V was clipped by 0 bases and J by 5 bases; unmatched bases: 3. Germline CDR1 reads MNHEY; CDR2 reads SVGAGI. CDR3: CASSYSGGGETQYF. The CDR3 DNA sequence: TGTGCCAGCAGTTACTCAGGGGGCGGGGAGACCCAGTACTTC.

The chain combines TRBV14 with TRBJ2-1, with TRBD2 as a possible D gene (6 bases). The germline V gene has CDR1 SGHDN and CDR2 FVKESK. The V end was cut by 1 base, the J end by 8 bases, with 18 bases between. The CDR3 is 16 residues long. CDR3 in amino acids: CASSQGATRSFYEQFF. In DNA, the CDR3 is TGTGCCAGCAGCCAAGGGGCGACTAGAAGTTTCTATGAGCAGTTCTTC.

The CDR3 coding sequence is TGTGCCAGCAGTGAACGGCTAGCGGGGGACAATGAGCAGTTCTTC. This encodes CASSERLAGDNEQFF. The chain couples TRBV2 to TRBJ2-1; 10 nucleotides align to TRBD2. The junction had 3 bases not matched to a gene; V was cut back by 2 bases and J by 5 bases. CDR3 length equals 15 residues. CDR1 and CDR2 (germline): SNHLY, FYNNEI.

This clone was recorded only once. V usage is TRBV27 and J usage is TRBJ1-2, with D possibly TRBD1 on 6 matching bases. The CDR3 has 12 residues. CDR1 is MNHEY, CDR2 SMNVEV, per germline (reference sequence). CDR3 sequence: CASSGGDWGYTF. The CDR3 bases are TGTGCTTCTTCGGGGGGCGATTGGGGCTACACCTTC.

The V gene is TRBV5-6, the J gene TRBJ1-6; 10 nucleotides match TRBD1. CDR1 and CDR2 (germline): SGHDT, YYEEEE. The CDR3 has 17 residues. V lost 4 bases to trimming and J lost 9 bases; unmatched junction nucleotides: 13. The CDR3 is CASSETLKGQGGSPLHF. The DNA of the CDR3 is TGTGCCAGCAGCGAAACGCTAAAAGGACAGGGGGGTTCACCCCTCCACTTT.

CDR3 sequence (DNA): TGTGCCAGCAGCCAAGCGGGACAGGGGAACACCGGGGAGCTGTTTTTT. Amino acid sequence: CASSQAGQGNTGELFF. The V call is TRBV28, the J call TRBJ2-2, with TRBD1 identical over 9 bases. The CDR3 length is 16 residues. Losses at the gene ends were 6 bases for V and 1 base for J; bases not matched to a gene: 6. The V gene's germline CDR1 is MDHEN and CDR2 SYDVKM.

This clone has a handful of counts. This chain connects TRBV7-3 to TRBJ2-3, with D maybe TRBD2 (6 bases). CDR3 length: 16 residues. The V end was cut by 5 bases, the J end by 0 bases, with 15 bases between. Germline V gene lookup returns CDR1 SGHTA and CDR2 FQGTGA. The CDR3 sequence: CASSPSAGSSTDTQYF. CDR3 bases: TGTGCCAGCAGCCCCTCAGCGGGTTCTAGCACAGATACGCAGTATTTT.

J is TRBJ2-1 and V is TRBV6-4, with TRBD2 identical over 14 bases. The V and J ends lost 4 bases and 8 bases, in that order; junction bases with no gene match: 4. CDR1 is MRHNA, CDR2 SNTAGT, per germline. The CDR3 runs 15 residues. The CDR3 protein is CASSARLAGGDEQFF. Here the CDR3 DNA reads TGTGCCAGCAGTGCAAGACTAGCGGGAGGGGATGAGCAGTTCTTC.

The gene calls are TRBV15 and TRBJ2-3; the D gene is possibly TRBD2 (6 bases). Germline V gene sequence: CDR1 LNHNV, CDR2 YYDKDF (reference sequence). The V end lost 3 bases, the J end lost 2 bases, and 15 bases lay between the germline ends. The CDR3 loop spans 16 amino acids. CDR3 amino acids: CATSSRRDLTTDTQYF. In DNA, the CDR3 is TGTGCCACCAGCAGCAGACGGGACTTAACCACAGATACGCAGTATTTT.

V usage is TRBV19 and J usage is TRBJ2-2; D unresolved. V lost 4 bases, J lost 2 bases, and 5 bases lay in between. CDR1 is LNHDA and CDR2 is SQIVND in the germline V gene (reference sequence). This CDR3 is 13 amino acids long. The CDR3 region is CASSRRNTGELFF. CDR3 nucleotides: TGTGCCAGTAGTAGGAGAAACACCGGGGAGCTGTTTTTT.

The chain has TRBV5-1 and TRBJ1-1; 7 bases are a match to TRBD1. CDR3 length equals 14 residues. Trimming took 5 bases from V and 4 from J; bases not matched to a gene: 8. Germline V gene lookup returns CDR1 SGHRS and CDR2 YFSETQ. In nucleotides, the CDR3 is TGCGCCAGCAGGAAGTCCGGGACAGCCACTGAAGCTTTCTTT. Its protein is CASRKSGTATEAFF.

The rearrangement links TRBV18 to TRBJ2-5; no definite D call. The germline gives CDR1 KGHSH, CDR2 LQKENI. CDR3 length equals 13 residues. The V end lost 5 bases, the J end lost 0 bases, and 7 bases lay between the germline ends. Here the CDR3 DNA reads TGTGCCAGCTCATGGGCAGACCAAGAGACCCAGTACTTC. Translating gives CASSWADQETQYF.